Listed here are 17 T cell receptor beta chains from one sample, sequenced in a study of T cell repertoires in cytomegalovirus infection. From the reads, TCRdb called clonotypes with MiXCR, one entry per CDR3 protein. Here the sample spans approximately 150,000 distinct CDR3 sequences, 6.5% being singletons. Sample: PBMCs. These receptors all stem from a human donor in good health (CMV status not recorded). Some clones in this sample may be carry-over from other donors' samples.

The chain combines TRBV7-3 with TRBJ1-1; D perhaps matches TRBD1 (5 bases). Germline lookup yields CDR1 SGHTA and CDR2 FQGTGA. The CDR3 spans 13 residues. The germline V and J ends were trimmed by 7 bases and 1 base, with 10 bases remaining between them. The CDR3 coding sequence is TGTGCCAGCAAAACCGGGGGGAACACTGAAGCTTTCTTT. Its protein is CASKTGGNTEAFF.

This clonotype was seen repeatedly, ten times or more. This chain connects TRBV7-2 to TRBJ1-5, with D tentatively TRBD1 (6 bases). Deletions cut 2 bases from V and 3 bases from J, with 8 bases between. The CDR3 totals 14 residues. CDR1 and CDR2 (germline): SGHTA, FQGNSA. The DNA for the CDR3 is TGTGCCAGCAGCTTAAGGACAGACAATCAGCCCCAGCATTTT. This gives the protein CASSLRTDNQPQHF.

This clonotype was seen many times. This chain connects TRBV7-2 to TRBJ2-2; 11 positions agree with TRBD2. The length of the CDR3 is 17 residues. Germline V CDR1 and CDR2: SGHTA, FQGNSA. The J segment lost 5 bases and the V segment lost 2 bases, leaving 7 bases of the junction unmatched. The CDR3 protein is CASSLNSGGASTGELFF. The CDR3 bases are TGTGCCAGCAGCTTAAATAGCGGGGGGGCCTCTACCGGGGAGCTGTTTTTT.

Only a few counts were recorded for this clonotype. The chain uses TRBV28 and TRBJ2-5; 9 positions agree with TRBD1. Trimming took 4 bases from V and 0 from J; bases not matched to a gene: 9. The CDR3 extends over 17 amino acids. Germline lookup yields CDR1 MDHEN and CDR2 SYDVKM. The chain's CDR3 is CASSSDLRQGDQETQYF. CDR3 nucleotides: TGTGCCAGCAGTTCCGACCTGCGACAGGGGGACCAAGAGACCCAGTACTTC.

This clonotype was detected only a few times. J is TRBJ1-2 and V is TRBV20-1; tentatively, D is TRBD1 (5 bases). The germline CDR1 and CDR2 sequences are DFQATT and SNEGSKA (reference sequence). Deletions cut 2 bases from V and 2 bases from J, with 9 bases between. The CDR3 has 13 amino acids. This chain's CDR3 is CSARIQGNYGYTF. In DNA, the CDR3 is TGCAGTGCTAGAATCCAGGGAAACTATGGCTACACCTTC.

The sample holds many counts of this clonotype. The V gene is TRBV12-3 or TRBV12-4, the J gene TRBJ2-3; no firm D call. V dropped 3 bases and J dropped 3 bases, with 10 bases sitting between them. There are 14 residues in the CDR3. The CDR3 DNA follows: TGTGCCAGCAGTTTCGGAATGAGGACAGATACGCAGTATTTT. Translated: CASSFGMRTDTQYF.

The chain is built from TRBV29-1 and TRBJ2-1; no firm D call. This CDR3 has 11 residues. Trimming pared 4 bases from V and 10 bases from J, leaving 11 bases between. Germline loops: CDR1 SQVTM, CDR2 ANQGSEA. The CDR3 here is CSVGQVTEQFF. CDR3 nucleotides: TGCAGCGTTGGGCAAGTAACCGAGCAGTTCTTC.

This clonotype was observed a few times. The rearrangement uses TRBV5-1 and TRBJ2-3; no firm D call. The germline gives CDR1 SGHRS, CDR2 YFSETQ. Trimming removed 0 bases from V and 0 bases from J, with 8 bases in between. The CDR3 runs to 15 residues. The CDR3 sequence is CASSLAQRSTDTQYF. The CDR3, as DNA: TGCGCCAGCAGCTTGGCCCAGCGAAGCACAGATACGCAGTATTTT.

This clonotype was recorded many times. The CDR3 DNA follows: TGTGCCAGCAGCCAAGACCCCGTGGGACAGGGGATAAGCTACACCTTC. Translating gives CASSQDPVGQGISYTF. This chain links TRBV4-2 with TRBJ1-2; 10 bases are shared with TRBD1. CDR1 LGHNA and CDR2 YNFKEQ come from the germline V gene. CDR3 length equals 16 residues. The junction had 10 bases not matched to a gene; V was cut back by 0 bases and J by 9 bases.

DNA for the CDR3: TGTGCCAGTAGCCAGTCTGGGACTAGCTTCCTCTTCTTC. Translated, it gives CASSQSGTSFLFF. The rearrangement links TRBV19 to TRBJ2-1, with 9 positions matching TRBD2. The CDR3 contains 13 residues. Losses at the gene ends were 6 bases for V and 16 bases for J; bases not matched to a gene: 13. From germline, CDR1 is LNHDA and CDR2 SQIVND (reference sequence). Together with reference TRBV19 and TRBJ2-1, the CDR3 gives the full variable domain: DGGITQSPKYLFRKEGQNVTLSCEQNLNHDAMYWYRQDPGQGLRLIYYSQIVNDFQKGDIAEGYSVSREKKESFPLTVTSAQKNPTAFYLCASSQSGTSFLFFGPGTRLTVL.

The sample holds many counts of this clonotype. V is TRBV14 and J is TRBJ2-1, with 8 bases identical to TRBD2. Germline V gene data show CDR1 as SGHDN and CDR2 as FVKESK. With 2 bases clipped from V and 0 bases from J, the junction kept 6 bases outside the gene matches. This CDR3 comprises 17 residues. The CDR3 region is CASSQPRLASSYNEQFF. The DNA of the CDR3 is TGTGCCAGCAGCCAACCCCGACTAGCGAGCTCCTACAATGAGCAGTTCTTC.

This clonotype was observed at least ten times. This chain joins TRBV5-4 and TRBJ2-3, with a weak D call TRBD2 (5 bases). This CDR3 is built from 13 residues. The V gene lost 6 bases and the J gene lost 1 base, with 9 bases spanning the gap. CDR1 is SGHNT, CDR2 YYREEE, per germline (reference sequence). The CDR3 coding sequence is TGTGCCAGCATAGCGCGGGGCACAGATACGCAGTATTTT. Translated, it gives CASIARGTDTQYF.

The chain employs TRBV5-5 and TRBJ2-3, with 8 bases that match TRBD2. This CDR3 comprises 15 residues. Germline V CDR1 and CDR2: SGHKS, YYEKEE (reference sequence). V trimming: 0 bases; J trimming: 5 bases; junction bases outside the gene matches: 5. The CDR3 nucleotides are TGTGCCAGCAGCTTGGGGGGACTAGGGAGAGATACGCAGTATTTT. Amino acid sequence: CASSLGGLGRDTQYF.

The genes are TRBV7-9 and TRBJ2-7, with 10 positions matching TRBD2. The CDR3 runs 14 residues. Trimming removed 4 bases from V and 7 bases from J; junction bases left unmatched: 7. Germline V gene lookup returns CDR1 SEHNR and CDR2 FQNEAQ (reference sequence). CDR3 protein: CASSSGLALGEQYF. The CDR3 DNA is TGTGCCAGCAGCTCGGGACTAGCGCTGGGGGAGCAGTACTTC.

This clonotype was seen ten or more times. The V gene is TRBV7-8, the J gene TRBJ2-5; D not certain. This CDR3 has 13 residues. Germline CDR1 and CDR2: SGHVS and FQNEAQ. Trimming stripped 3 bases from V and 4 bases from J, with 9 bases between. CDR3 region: CASSFALRETQYF. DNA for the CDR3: TGTGCCAGCAGCTTCGCGTTAAGAGAGACCCAGTACTTC. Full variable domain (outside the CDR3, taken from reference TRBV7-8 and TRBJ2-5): GAGVSQSPRYKVAKRGQDVALRCDPISGHVSLFWYQQALGQGPEFLTYFQNEAQLDKSGLPSDRFFAERPEGSVSTLKIQRTQQEDSAVYLCASSFALRETQYFGPGTRLLVL.

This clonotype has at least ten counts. CDR3 protein: CASRSVGQPQHF. The CDR3 DNA sequence: TGTGCCAGCAGGTCAGTCGGTCAGCCCCAGCATTTT. This rearrangement joins TRBV6-5 to TRBJ1-5, with no clear D. Germline V gives CDR1 MNHEY, CDR2 SVGAGI. Trimming took off 6 bases at V and 6 bases at J, with 9 bases between the two ends. This CDR3 contains 12 residues.

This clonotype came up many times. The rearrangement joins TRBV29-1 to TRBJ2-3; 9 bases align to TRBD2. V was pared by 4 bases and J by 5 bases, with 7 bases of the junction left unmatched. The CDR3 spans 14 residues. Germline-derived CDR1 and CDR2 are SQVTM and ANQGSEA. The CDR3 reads CSVGEAGGQDTQYF. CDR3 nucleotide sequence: TGCAGCGTTGGTGAGGCGGGGGGGCAAGATACGCAGTATTTT.